This T cell receptor (beta chain) comes out of a study of blood T cell repertoires in COVID-19. Overall study context: Donors in the United States, Italy and Spain gave samples during acute or convalescent COVID-19. Nucleic acid was either cDNA or gDNA, and it came from T cells, B-cell-depleted T cells, or PBMCs.

The V and J ends lost 1 base and 0 bases respectively, with 10 bases between them. This CDR3 has 15 amino acids. Germline lookup yields CDR1 SGHVS and CDR2 FNYEAQ. The data were produced by immunoSEQ multiplex PCR, yet TCRdb's version contains in-frame clones alone and is incomplete. The sample comprises some 250,000 clones, around 82% of which are singletons, and 2.5% to 3.5% rests with the top ten. The chain joins TRBV7-6 to TRBJ2-7; D ambiguous. The sample was peripheral blood. This receptor was identified in a woman between 18 and 29 years old with acute or convalescent COVID-19. The CDR3 protein is CASSLGPLASYEQYF. The CDR3 DNA is TGTGCCAGCAGCTTAGGCCCTTTGGCCTCCTACGAGCAGTACTTC.